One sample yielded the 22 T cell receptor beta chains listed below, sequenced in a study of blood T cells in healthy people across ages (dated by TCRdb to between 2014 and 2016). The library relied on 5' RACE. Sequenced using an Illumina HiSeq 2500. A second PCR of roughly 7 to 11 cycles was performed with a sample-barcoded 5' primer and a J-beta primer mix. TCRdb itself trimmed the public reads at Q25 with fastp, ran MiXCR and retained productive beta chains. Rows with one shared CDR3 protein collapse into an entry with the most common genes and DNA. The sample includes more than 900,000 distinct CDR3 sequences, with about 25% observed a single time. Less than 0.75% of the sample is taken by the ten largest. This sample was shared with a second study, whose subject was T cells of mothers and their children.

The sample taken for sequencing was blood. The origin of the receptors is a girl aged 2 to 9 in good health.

CDR3 DNA sequence: TGTGCCAGCAGCGCTAGGGCCGGGACTAGGTCCGATGAGCAGTTCTTC. Its translation: CASSARAGTRSDEQFF. The V call is TRBV7-9, the J call TRBJ2-1; 8 nucleotides line up with TRBD2. Germline trimming cut 5 bases from V and 8 bases from J; bases unmatched to any gene: 14. Per the germline V gene, CDR1 is SEHNR and CDR2 is FQNEAQ (reference sequence). The CDR3 length is 16 residues.

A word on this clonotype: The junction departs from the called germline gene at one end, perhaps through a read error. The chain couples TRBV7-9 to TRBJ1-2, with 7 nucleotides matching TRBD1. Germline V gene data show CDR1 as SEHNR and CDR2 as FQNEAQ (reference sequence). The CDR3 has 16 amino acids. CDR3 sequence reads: CASSLGVGTEVYGYTF. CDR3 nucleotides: TGTGCCAGCAGCTTAGGCGTCGGGACAGAAGTCTATGGCTACACATTC.

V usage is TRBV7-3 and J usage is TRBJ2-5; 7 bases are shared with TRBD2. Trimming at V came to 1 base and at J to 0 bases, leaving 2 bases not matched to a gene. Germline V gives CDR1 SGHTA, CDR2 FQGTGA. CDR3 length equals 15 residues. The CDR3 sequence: CASSLRGGNQETQYF. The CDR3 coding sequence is TGTGCCAGCAGCTTAAGGGGGGGAAACCAAGAGACCCAGTACTTC.

CDR3 protein: CASSRAGTGDPLREQYF. The DNA for the CDR3 is TGCGCCAGCAGCCGGGCCGGGACGGGGGACCCTCTACGCGAGCAGTACTTC. The chain is built from TRBV5-1 and TRBJ2-7; a weak D match, TRBD2 (6 bases). Germline loops: CDR1 SGHRS, CDR2 YFSETQ. The V end lost 4 bases, the J end lost 6 bases, and 26 bases lay between the germline ends. This CDR3 is built from 17 residues.

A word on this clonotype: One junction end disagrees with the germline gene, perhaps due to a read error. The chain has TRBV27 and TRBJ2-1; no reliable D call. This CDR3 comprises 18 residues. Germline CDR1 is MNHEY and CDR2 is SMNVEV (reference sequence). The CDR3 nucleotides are TGTGCCAGCAGTTTATCAAGTTCGTTCCTAGGAAGTAGGAATGAGCGGTTCTTC. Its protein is CASSLSSSFLGSRNERFF.

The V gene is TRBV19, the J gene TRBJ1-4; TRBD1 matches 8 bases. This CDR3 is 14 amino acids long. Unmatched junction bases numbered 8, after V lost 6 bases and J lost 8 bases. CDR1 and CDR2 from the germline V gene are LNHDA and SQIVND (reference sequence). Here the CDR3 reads CASSLQGGIEKLFF. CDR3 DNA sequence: TGTGCCAGTAGCCTACAGGGGGGCATCGAAAAACTGTTTTTT.

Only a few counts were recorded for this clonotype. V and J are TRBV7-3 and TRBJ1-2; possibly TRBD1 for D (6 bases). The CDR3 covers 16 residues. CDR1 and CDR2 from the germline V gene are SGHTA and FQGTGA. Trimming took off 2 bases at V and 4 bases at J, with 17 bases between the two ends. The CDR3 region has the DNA TGTGCCAGCAGCTTATCCGGAGGGACATTTCCCTATGGCTACACCTTC. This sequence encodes CASSLSGGTFPYGYTF.

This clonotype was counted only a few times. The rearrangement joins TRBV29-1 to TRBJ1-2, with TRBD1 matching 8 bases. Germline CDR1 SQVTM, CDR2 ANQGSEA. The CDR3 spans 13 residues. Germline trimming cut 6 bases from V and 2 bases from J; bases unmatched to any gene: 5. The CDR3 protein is CSVDRTGNYGYTF. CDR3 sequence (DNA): TGCAGCGTAGATCGGACAGGGAACTATGGCTACACCTTC.

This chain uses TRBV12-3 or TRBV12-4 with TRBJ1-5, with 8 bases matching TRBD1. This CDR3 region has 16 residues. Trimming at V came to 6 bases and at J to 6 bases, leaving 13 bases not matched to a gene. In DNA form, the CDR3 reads TGTGCCAGCAGGATGACTCTCAGGGGGCTGGGTCAGCCCCAGCATTTT. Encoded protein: CASRMTLRGLGQPQHF.

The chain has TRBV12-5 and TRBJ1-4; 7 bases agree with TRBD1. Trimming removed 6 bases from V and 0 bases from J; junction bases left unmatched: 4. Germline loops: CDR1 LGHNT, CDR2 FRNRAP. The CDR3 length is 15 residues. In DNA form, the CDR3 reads TGTGCTAGTGGGACAGGGCTCACAACTAATGAAAAACTGTTTTTT. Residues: CASGTGLTTNEKLFF. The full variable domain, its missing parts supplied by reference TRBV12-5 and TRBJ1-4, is DARVTQTPRHKVTEMGQEVTMRCQPILGHNTVFWYRQTMMQGLELLAYFRNRAPLDDSGMPKDRFSAEMPDATLATLKIQPSEPRDSAVYFCASGTGLTTNEKLFFGSGTQLSVL.

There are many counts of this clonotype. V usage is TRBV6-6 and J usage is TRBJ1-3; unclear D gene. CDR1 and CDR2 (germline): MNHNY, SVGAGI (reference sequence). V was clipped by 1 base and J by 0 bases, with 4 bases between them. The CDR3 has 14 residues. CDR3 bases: TGTGCCAGCAGTTACTTGAGCTCTGGAAACACCATATATTTT. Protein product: CASSYLSSGNTIYF.

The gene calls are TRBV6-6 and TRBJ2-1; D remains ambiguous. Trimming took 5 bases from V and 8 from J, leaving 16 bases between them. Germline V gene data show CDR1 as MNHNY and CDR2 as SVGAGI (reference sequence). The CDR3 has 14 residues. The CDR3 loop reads CASSPTTGGYEQFF. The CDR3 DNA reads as TGTGCCAGCAGTCCAACGACGGGTGGGTATGAGCAGTTCTTC.

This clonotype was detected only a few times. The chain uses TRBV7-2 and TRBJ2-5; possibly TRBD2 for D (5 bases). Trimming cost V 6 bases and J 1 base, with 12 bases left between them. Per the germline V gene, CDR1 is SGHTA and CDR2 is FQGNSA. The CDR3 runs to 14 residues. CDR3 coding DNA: TGTGCCAGCAGGGTGGGAGCCCGCCAAGAGACCCAGTACTTC. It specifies CASRVGARQETQYF.

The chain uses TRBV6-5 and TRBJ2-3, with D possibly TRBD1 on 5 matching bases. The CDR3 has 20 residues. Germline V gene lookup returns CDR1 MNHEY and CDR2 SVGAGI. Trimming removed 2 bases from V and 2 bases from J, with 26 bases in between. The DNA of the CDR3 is TGTGCCAGCAGTTACGCACAAGAAGGGGCGCAGACGTTAACCACAGATACGCAGTATTTT. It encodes CASSYAQEGAQTLTTDTQYF.

CDR3 nucleotide sequence: TGTGCCACCAGTGAAAACAGGGGAGCTAACTATGGCTACACCTTC. Translated: CATSENRGANYGYTF. The chain recombines TRBV24-1 with TRBJ1-2; TRBD1 aligns across 7 bases. This CDR3 has 15 residues. CDR1 and CDR2 from the germline V gene are KGHDR and SFDVKD. Losses at the gene ends were 4 bases for V and 0 bases for J; bases not matched to a gene: 4.

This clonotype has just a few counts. DNA for the CDR3: TGTGCCAGCACTTTTCGGGGGGAGGGAAACATTCAGTACTTC. It yields the protein CASTFRGEGNIQYF. The V gene is TRBV28, the J gene TRBJ2-4; TRBD2 matches at 7 bases. V trimming: 7 bases; J trimming: 6 bases; junction bases outside the gene matches: 9. The germline CDR1 and CDR2 sequences are MDHEN and SYDVKM. CDR3 size: 14 residues. Supplemented by reference TRBV28 and TRBJ2-4, the full variable domain reads DVKVTQSSRYLVKRTGEKVFLECVQDMDHENMFWYRQDPGLGLRLIYFSYDVKMKEKGDIPEGYSVSREKKERFSLILESASTNQTSMYLCASTFRGEGNIQYFGAGTRLSVL.

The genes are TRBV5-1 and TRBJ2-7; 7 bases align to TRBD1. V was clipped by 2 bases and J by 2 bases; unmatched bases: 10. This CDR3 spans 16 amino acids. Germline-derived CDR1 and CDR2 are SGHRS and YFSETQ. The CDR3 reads CASSFQQGTPTYEQYF. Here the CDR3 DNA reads TGCGCCAGCAGCTTCCAACAGGGGACCCCAACCTACGAGCAGTACTTC.

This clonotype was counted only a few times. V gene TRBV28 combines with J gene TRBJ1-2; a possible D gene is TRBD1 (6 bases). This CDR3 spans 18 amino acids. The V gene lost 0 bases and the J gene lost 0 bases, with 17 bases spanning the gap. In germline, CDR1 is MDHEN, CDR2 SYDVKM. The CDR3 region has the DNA TGTGCCAGCAGTTTATGGGATTTCAGGGGCCAAGCTAACTATGGCTACACCTTC. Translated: CASSLWDFRGQANYGYTF.

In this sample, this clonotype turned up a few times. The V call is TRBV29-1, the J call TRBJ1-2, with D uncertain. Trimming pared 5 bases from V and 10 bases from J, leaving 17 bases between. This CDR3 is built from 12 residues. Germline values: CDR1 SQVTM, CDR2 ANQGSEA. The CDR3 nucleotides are TGCAGCGTTTTTCACCGCGAAAATGACTACACCTTC. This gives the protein CSVFHRENDYTF.

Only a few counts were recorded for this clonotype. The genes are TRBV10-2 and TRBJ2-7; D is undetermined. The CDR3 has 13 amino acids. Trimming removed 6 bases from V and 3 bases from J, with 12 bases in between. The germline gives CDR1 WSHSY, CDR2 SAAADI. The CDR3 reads CASRVPILYEQYF. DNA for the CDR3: TGCGCCAGCAGGGTACCCATCCTCTACGAGCAGTACTTC.

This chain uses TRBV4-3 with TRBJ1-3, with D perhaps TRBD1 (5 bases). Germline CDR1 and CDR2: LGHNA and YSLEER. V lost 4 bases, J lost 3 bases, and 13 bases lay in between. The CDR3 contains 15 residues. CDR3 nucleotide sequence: TGCGCCAGCAGCCCAAACACAGGATATGGAAACACCATATATTTT. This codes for CASSPNTGYGNTIYF.

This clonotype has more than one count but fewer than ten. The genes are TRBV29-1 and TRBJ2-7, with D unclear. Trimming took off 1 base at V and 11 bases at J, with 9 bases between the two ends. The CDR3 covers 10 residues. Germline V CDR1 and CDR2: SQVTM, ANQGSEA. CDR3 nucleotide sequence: TGCAGCGTTGAAGTGGATCGGGAGTACTTC. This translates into CSVEVDREYF.